Here is one TCR beta chain with its context. This receptor's antigen is unknown. Base qualities are not provided; no much larger clone lies one nucleotide away. The CDR3 regions of human TCRbeta chains were analyzed by immunosequencing. Turning to the authors' computational methods: TCRs in the repertoires were matched against a reference library of SARS-CoV-2-specific TCRs that had been generated with the MIRA antigen-specificity platform. Breadth was defined as the fraction of unique TCRs that were SARS-CoV-2-associated, and depth was defined as the fraction of total T cells that were SARS-CoV-2-associated. Using the MIRA data, each spike-specific TCR was assigned both to the spike region to which the TCR was reactive and to a CD4 or CD8 class. Log10-transformed breadth and depth values were compared by one-way ANOVA with Sidak's multiple comparisons tests. Held by TCRdb, this immuneACCESS table contains in-frame sequences only and omits some clones. Under half of the omission traces to an unresolved V gene where checked; the cause of the rest is unknown. V, J and clone size were drawn from that table, and D and trimming were deduced from the DNA. The sample has some 120,000 clones on record, around 82% of them singletons. Around 6% of the sample comes from the top ten.

The junction carries 9 bases between V and J, which are trimmed by 1 base and 3 bases respectively. Via the germline V gene, CDR1 is KGHSH and CDR2 LQKENI. The CDR3 sequence holds 14 residues, the cysteine and phenylalanine included. Left in the record is the CDR3 DNA by itself, 42 bases read in frame from the first base. The data are from a study of T cell responses to AZD1222 COVID-19 vaccine (dated by TCRdb to the early 2020s). With respect to the entire study: AZD1222 recipients with second doses at about 4 weeks or about 12 weeks were pooled, because spike-specific TCR depth and breadth did not differ between schedules. Enrollment into the trials was organized by age into subgroups of 18-55, 56-69 and 70-plus years, and those subgroups contained roughly 160, 29 and 62 TCR-sequenced participants, respectively. A total of over 230 trial participants underwent TCR sequencing, of whom some 210 received two doses of AZD1222 and about 25 received two doses of the MenACWY control vaccine.

The research as a whole found: The 56-69-year group was small, and its depth increase did not reach significance, likely because of low power. Reportedly, close to half of the unique spike-specific TCRs recognized epitopes lying outside the regions that are mutated in the B.1.351 and B.1.1.7 variants. Conclusions about previously exposed vaccinees are limited, since just six AZD1222 recipients were seropositive for SARS-CoV-2 at baseline. Participants were mostly white British and included more females than males, and it was suggested by the authors that clonal diversity may have been underestimated. Because no day 14 peak-response samples were available, repertoires were characterized only after the peak T cell response. After two AZD1222 doses, spike-specific TCR breadth and depth were significantly higher than at day 0 and than in MenACWY recipients. The vaccine-associated CD4 TCRs covered the entire spike protein, and the dominant responses fell in regions 160-218 and 743-854.

Read against the paper, the sample's time point label means: baseline before first vaccination. Samples from vaccinated people were obtained from the UK trials COV001 and COV002, which included a single-blind randomized controlled phase 2/3 trial of AZD1222 (ChAdOx1 nCoV-19) in healthy adults. Trial participant PBMC samples were collected at day 0 and day 28 after the second dose for TCRbeta chain sequencing. This material consisted of peripheral blood, taken on day 0 of AZD1222 vaccination. The origin of this receptor is an adult in good health. The chain couples TRBV18 to TRBJ2-5, with the D segment identity uncertain. The CDR3 reads CASSPLTGKETQYF. The DNA sequence is given as TGTGCCAGCTCACCACTCACGGGTAAAGAGACCCAGTACTTC.